This TCR beta chain was captured by sequencing in a study of identical twins. A note on this clonotype: Its antigen is unknown.

Findings and limits, study-wide: Zero-insertion results could be subject to partial confounding by invariant MAIT and iNKT cells. Models came in too low on out-of-frame TCR alpha sharing in monozygotic twins. High-abundance cord blood beta clonotypes had fewer insertions; memory repertoires showed none.

CDR1 SEHNR and CDR2 FQNEAQ come from the germline V gene (reference sequence). The CDR3 has 16 residues. Germline trimming cut 4 bases from V and 1 base from J; bases unmatched to any gene: 4. Each cDNA held unique molecular identifiers, and template switching gave it a universal primer site. A single record per CDR3 protein comes from TCRdb applying MiXCR to the 5' RACE reads. This repertoire shows 350,000 to 500,000 distinct CDR3 sequences, approximately 17% found once; its top ten account for roughly 12%. The clonotype originates from a man aged 50 to 60 in good health. The sample comprised naive T cells sorted from blood. The chain uses TRBV7-9 and TRBJ2-1, with 10 nucleotides matching TRBD1. CDR3 sequence: CASSYRQGASYNEQFF. Written as DNA, the CDR3 is TGTGCCAGCAGCTATCGACAGGGGGCTTCCTACAATGAGCAGTTCTTC. The full variable domain, in which reference TRBV7-9 and TRBJ2-1 provide the parts outside the CDR3, is DTGVSQNPRHKITKRGQNVTFRCDPISEHNRLYWYRQTLGQGPEFLTYFQNEAQLEKSRLLSDRFSAERPKGSFSTLEIQRTEQGDSAMYLCASSYRQGASYNEQFFGPGTRLTVL.